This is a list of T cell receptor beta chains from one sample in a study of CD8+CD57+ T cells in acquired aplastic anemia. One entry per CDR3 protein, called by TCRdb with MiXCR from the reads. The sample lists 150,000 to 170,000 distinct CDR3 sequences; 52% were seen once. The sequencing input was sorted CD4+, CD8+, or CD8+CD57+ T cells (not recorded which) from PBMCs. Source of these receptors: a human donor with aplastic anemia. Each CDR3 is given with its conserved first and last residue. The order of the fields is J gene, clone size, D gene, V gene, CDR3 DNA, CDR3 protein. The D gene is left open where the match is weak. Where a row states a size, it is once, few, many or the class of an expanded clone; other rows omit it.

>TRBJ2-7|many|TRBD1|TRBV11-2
TGTGCCAGCAGCTTAAGAACCCCGGACAGGGGGACCTACGAGCAGTACTTC
CASSLRTPDRGTYEQYF
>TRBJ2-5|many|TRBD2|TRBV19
TGTGCCAGTAGCTGGGGGGGGACGCACCCCCAAGAGACCCAGTACTTC
CASSWGGTHPQETQYF
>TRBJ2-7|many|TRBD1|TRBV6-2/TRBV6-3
TGTGCCAGCAGTTACCAAGACAGGGTCACCTACGAGCAGTACTTC
CASSYQDRVTYEQYF
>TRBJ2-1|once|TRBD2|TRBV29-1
TGCAGCGTTGGACTAGCGGTCTCTTTAGAGCAGTTCTTC
CSVGLAVSLEQFF
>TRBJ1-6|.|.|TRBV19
TGTGCCAGTAGTGCCTTACTATCGGGTAATTCACCCCTCCACTTT
CASSALLSGNSPLHF
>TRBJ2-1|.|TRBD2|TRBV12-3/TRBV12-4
TGTGCCAGCAGGAGACTAGCGGGACTATACAATGAGCAGTTCTTC
CASRRLAGLYNEQFF
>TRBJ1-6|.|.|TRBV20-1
TGCAGTGCTCCGGACAGAGCTTTAGGCTCACCCCTCCACTTT
CSAPDRALGSPLHF
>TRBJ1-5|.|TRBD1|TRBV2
TGTGCCAGCAGTAGACAGGGTAATCAGCCCCAGCATTTT
CASSRQGNQPQHF
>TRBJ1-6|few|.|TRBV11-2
TGTGCCAGCAGCCCCCATGCGACGGCCTCCTATAATTCACCCCTCCACTTT
CASSPHATASYNSPLHF
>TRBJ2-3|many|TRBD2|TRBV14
TGTGCCAGCAGCCAACGGACTAGTACCGCAGATACGCAGTATTTT
CASSQRTSTADTQYF
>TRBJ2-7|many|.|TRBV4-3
TGCGCCAGCAGCCCATCGGGGTACCCTTGGGAGCAGTACTTC
CASSPSGYPWEQYF
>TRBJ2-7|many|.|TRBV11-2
TGTGCCAGCAGCTTCAGCGAAGAACAGGCGATTTTCGAGCAGTACTTC
CASSFSEEQAIFEQYF
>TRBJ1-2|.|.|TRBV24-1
TGTGCCATTGAGCCCCGGGCGGACTATGGCTACACCTTC
CAIEPRADYGYTF
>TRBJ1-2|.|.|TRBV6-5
TGTGCCAGCAGTTATTTAGATCCTCGGACGGATGGCTACACCTTC
CASSYLDPRTDGYTF
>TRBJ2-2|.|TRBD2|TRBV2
TGTGCCAGCACCTCGGGACTAGGAGGGGAGCTGTTCTTT
CASTSGLGGELFF
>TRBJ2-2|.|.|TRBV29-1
TGCAGCGTGGCCTGGACAGACAACACCGGGGAGCTGTTTTTT
CSVAWTDNTGELFF
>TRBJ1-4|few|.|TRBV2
TGTGCCAGCAGTGAAGCGCTCCAGTGGGAGGCGTCTGGTAATGAAAAACTGTTTTTT
CASSEALQWEASGNEKLFF
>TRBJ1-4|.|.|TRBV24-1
TGTGCCACCAGTGATGCTCAGGGCCCTAATGAAAAACTGTTTTTT
CATSDAQGPNEKLFF
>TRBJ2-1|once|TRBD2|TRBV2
TGTGCCAGCAGGCGAGCGGGGGGGCGGAATGAGCAGTTCTTC
CASRRAGGRNEQFF
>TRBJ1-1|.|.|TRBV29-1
TGCAGCGTTGAGTCCTTGGAGGGTGAGAACACTGAAGCTTTCTTT
CSVESLEGENTEAFF
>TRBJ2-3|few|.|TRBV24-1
TGTGCCACCAGACCGGGTAGCACAGATACGCAGTATTTT
CATRPGSTDTQYF
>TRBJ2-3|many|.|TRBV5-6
TGTGCCAGCAGCCGGTCGGGGGCTTTGACCACAGATACGCAGTATTTT
CASSRSGALTTDTQYF
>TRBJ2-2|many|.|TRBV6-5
TGTGCCAGCAGTTCCCCGAAAAGGGGCACCGGGGAGCTGTTTTTT
CASSSPKRGTGELFF
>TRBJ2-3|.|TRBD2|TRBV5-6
TGTGCCAGCAGCTTGTTATCGACTAGCTCAGGGACAGATACGCAGTATTTT
CASSLLSTSSGTDTQYF
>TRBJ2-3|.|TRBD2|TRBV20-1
TGCAGTGCTAGAGATCCGAGCGGGGGGGCCCTCACAGATACGCAGTATTTT
CSARDPSGGALTDTQYF
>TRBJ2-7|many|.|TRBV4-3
TGCGCCAGCAGCCCCTGGCAGGGGTCAACCTACGAGCAGTACTTC
CASSPWQGSTYEQYF
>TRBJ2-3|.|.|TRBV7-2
TGTGCCAGCAGCCCTCAGACCGCTGCAGATACGCAGTATTTT
CASSPQTAADTQYF
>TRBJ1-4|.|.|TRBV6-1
TGTGCCAGCAGTGGACTGGGGAGGGATGAAAAACTGTTTTTT
CASSGLGRDEKLFF
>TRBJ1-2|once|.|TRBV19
TGTGCCAGTAGTATGCTAGGCAGAGGCTATGGCTACACCTTC
CASSMLGRGYGYTF
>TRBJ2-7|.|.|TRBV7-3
TGTGCCAGCAGCTTACGGCCCTTAGGAGTCGAGCAGTACTTC
CASSLRPLGVEQYF
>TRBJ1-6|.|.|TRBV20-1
TGCAGTGCTAGGATGGGTAATTCACCCCTCCACTTT
CSARMGNSPLHF
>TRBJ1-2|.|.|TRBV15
TGTGCCACCAGCAGAGGAGCGGGGCGAGGCTACACCTTC
CATSRGAGRGYTF
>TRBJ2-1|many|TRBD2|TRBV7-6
TGTGCCAGCAGCTTAAGGACTAGCGGGGACGATGAGCAGTTCTTC
CASSLRTSGDDEQFF
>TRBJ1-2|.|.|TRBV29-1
TGCAGCGTTGTAGGAATGGCGCTCGGAGACAACTATGGCTACACCTTC
CSVVGMALGDNYGYTF
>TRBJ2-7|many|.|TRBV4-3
TGCGCCAGCAGCCTCGAGAGGTCCTACGAGCAGTACTTC
CASSLERSYEQYF
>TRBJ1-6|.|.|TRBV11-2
TGTGCCAGCAGCCGTCGAACGGATACCCCGAATTCACCCCTCCACTTT
CASSRRTDTPNSPLHF
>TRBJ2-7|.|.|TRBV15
TGTGCCACCAGCAGTGGTCAGGGATCAACTTACGAGCAGTACTTC
CATSSGQGSTYEQYF
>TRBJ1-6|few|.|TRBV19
TGTGCCAGTAGTCGGGCAGACAATTCACCCCTCCACTTT
CASSRADNSPLHF
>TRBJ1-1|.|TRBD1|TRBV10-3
TGTGCCATCAGTCACAGGGGGATGAGCACTGAAGCTTTCTTT
CAISHRGMSTEAFF
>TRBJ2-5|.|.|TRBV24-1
TGTGCCACCAGTTACACCAAAGGGGAGACCCAGTACTTC
CATSYTKGETQYF
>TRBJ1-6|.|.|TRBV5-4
TGTGCCAGCAGCTTGGTTTCGGGGTCGGTGTCCTCACCCCTCCACTTT
CASSLVSGSVSSPLHF